The text below deals with one T cell receptor (beta chain). What it binds is unknown. A single record per CDR3 protein comes from TCRdb applying MiXCR to the 5' RACE reads. Here the sample spans approximately 550,000 distinct CDR3 sequences, roughly 13% being singletons. Germline V CDR1 and CDR2: DFQATT, SNEGSKA (reference sequence). Between the trimmed V and J ends, which lost 5 bases and 0 bases, there was a span of 8 bases. The CDR3 length is 13 residues. The sample belongs to a study of CD8 T cells in ankylosing spondylitis. Findings and caveats of the study: Before this, some motif variants had been reported in reactive arthritis synovial fluid and blood. For ankylosing spondylitis blood, a TCR beta motif of several highly homologous variants appeared characteristic. Disease-linked clones had a CD8+ phenotype and relatively low frequency in peripheral blood.

The TCR comes from a male donor with ankylosing spondylitis. V gene TRBV20-1 combines with J gene TRBJ2-1; D is uncertain. The material sequenced was blood, either unsorted or a sorted T cell fraction (not recorded which). In nucleotides, the CDR3 is TGCAGTGCTCCGGCCTACTCCTACAATGAGCAGTTCTTC. Its protein product is CSAPAYSYNEQFF.